These 26 T cell receptor beta chains came from one sample sequenced in a study of beta chain features in type 1 diabetes. Since all of the isolated RNA was reverse transcribed, expressed TCRB transcripts were what got sequenced. Sequencing was performed with immunoSEQ multiplex PCR; in TCRdb, only in-frame clones are kept and a portion is missing. Of under 800,000 clones in the sample, around a sixth were seen once. Sample: naive CD4+ T cells from blood. Receptors were obtained from a man aged 18 to 30 in good health.

The rearrangement joins TRBV6-5 to TRBJ1-5, with D unresolved. This CDR3 spans 13 amino acids. CDR1 and CDR2 (germline): MNHEY, SVGAGI. Trimming cost V 0 bases and J 11 bases, with 11 bases left between them. CDR3 sequence: CASSYSPVETQHF. The CDR3 nucleotides read TGTGCCAGCAGTTACTCCCCGGTCGAGACCCAGCATTTT.

The CDR3 reads CASTTLLVRDSPLHF. The CDR3 nucleotides are TGTGCCAGCACCACGCTCTTGGTTCGGGATTCACCCCTCCACTTT. The chain is built from TRBV2 and TRBJ1-6, with D hard to call. V was pared by 7 bases and J by 8 bases, with 18 bases between. The germline V gene has CDR1 SNHLY and CDR2 FYNNEI. The CDR3 runs to 15 residues.

The J gene is TRBJ2-7, the V gene TRBV7-9; 11 positions match TRBD1. The J segment lost 2 bases and the V segment lost 5 bases, leaving 5 bases of the junction unmatched. Germline CDR1 is SEHNR and CDR2 is FQNEAQ (reference sequence). This CDR3 has 15 residues. CDR3 coding DNA: TGTGCCAGCAGCCCACGGGGACAGGGGGCCTACGAGCAGTACTTC. This sequence encodes CASSPRGQGAYEQYF.

This clone was observed a few times. This chain uses TRBV20-1 with TRBJ2-7; D ambiguous. Trimming removed 2 bases from V and 7 bases from J, with 9 bases in between. Germline lookup yields CDR1 DFQATT and CDR2 SNEGSKA (reference sequence). This CDR3 is built from 11 residues. CDR3 DNA: TGCAGTGCTAGAAGCAAGAGGGAGCAGTACTTC. It encodes CSARSKREQYF.

This chain links TRBV14 with TRBJ2-6; no clear D. V was clipped by 3 bases and J by 2 bases, with 11 bases between them. The CDR3 length is 16 residues. Germline CDR1 reads SGHDN; CDR2 reads FVKESK. The CDR3 DNA reads as TGTGCCAGCAGCCAGATTCCCTGGGCTGGGGCCAACGTCCTGACTTTC. This encodes CASSQIPWAGANVLTF. Combining the CDR3 with reference TRBV14 and TRBJ2-6 gives the whole variable domain EAGVTQFPSHSVIEKGQTVTLRCDPISGHDNLYWYRRVMGKEIKFLLHFVKESKQDESGMPNNRFLAERTGGTYSTLKVQPAELEDSGVYFCASSQIPWAGANVLTFGAGSRLTVL.

The chain is built from TRBV30 and TRBJ1-1, with a possible D match to TRBD1 (5 bases). The CDR3 spans 14 residues. Deletions cut 3 bases from V and 2 bases from J, with 13 bases between. Germline values: CDR1 GTSNPN, CDR2 SVGIG (reference sequence). CDR3 nucleotides: TGTGCCTGGAGCGCCGGGGGAAGAAACACTGAAGCTTTCTTT. Translated, it gives CAWSAGGRNTEAFF. Complete variable domain (other parts from reference TRBV30 and TRBJ1-1): SQTIHQWPATLVQPVGSPLSLECTVEGTSNPNLYWYRQAAGRGLQLLFYSVGIGQISSEVPQNLSASRPQDRQFILSSKKLLLSDSGFYLCAWSAGGRNTEAFFGQGTRLTVV.

This clone occurred once. The V call is TRBV10-3, the J call TRBJ2-7, with 10 bases lining up with TRBD2. Germline CDR1 ENHRY, CDR2 SYGVKD. The CDR3 covers 14 residues. J gave up 2 bases and V 6 bases, and 4 bases lay outside the gene matches. In nucleotides, the CDR3 is TGTGCCATCAGCGGGACTAGCGTAACCTACGAGCAGTACTTC. Translated, it gives CAISGTSVTYEQYF.

This clone was found a few times. The chain's CDR3 is CSATVNTEAFF. CDR3 coding DNA: TGCAGCGCGACAGTGAACACTGAAGCTTTCTTT. The chain links TRBV29-1 to TRBJ1-1; D possibly corresponds to TRBD1 (5 bases). The CDR3 has 11 residues. With 7 bases removed from V and 0 bases from J, the gap between germline ends came to 6 bases. Germline V gives CDR1 SQVTM, CDR2 ANQGSEA.

This clone appeared a few times. V is TRBV5-1 and J is TRBJ1-4; no firm D call. Trimming removed 0 bases at V and 0 bases at J, with 9 bases between. The CDR3 covers 16 residues. CDR1 and CDR2 from the germline V gene are SGHRS and YFSETQ. The CDR3 sequence: CASSLDYRSTNEKLFF. CDR3 coding DNA: TGCGCCAGCAGCTTGGATTACAGATCAACTAATGAAAAACTGTTTTTT.

This clone has just a few counts. The V gene is TRBV7-2, the J gene TRBJ1-5; the match to TRBD1 covers 9 bases. Germline CDR1 and CDR2: SGHTA and FQGNSA. With 3 bases clipped from V and 4 bases from J, the junction kept 7 bases outside the gene matches. This CDR3 contains 16 residues. Here the CDR3 reads CASSFDSGTGNQPQHF. The CDR3 DNA follows: TGTGCCAGCAGCTTCGATTCCGGGACAGGGAATCAGCCCCAGCATTTT.

The chain combines TRBV6-5 with TRBJ1-2, with a tentative D call TRBD1 (6 bases). The CDR3 extends over 13 amino acids. CDR1 and CDR2 (germline): MNHEY, SVGAGI. The V gene lost 11 bases and the J gene lost 2 bases, with 15 bases spanning the gap. This chain's CDR3 is CASRRGINYGYTF. In DNA form, the CDR3 reads TGTGCCTCTCGGAGGGGGATCAACTATGGCTACACCTTC.

This chain uses TRBV29-1 with TRBJ1-5; possibly TRBD1 for D (6 bases). Germline lookup yields CDR1 SQVTM and CDR2 ANQGSEA. V gave up 4 bases and J gave up 2 bases, with 12 bases separating them. This CDR3 region has 14 residues. The CDR3 here is CSVAAGAGNQPQHF. CDR3 in DNA: TGCAGCGTTGCTGCGGGGGCTGGCAATCAGCCCCAGCATTTT.

This chain joins TRBV5-1 and TRBJ2-7; D may correspond to TRBD1 or TRBD2 (5 bases each). From germline, CDR1 is SGHRS and CDR2 YFSETQ. V dropped 2 bases and J dropped 2 bases, with 14 bases sitting between them. The CDR3 sequence is 15 residues long. The CDR3 DNA is TGCGCCAGCAGCTTATACCGGGACGGACCCTACGAGCAGTACTTC. Amino acids: CASSLYRDGPYEQYF. The full variable domain, its missing parts supplied by reference TRBV5-1 and TRBJ2-7, is KAGVTQTPRYLIKTRGQQVTLSCSPISGHRSVSWYQQTPGQGLQFLFEYFSETQRNKGNFPGRFSGRQFSNSRSEMNVSTLELGDSALYLCASSLYRDGPYEQYFGPGTRLTVT.

For the CDR3, the DNA is TGTGCCAGCAGCTTTCAAACAGTTTCTTATAATTCACCCCTCCACTTT. Residues: CASSFQTVSYNSPLHF. J is TRBJ1-6 and V is TRBV7-9; unclear D gene. The CDR3 extends over 16 amino acids. Trimming left V 3 bases short and J 4 bases short, with 13 bases between. Looked up from germline, CDR1 is SEHNR and CDR2 is FQNEAQ (reference sequence).

Only a few counts were recorded for this clone. The rearrangement joins TRBV11-3 to TRBJ1-2; no reliable D call. Trimming pared 5 bases from V and 8 bases from J, leaving 15 bases between. Germline V gene lookup returns CDR1 SGHNT and CDR2 YENEEA. The CDR3 contains 13 residues. CDR3 region: CASSDLKGGGYTF. DNA for the CDR3: TGTGCCAGCAGCGACCTCAAGGGAGGCGGCTACACCTTC.

The J gene is TRBJ2-7, the V gene TRBV7-2; a weak D match, TRBD2 (7 bases). Germline CDR1 SGHTA, CDR2 FQGNSA. CDR3 size: 15 residues. V was trimmed by 4 bases and J by 2 bases, leaving 15 bases between them. The CDR3 DNA is TGTGCCAGCAGCTCCCTTCGGGGGGCCGCCTACGAGCAGTACTTC. Translation gives CASSSLRGAAYEQYF.

This clone was recorded a few times. The CDR3 DNA follows: TGTGCCAGCAGCTTAGCGCTGGGAGGAGCAGAGACCCAGTACTTC. Residues: CASSLALGGAETQYF. This chain joins TRBV7-2 and TRBJ2-5, with a tentative D call TRBD2 (6 bases). Germline values: CDR1 SGHTA, CDR2 FQGNSA. The CDR3 runs 15 residues. The V gene lost 0 bases and the J gene lost 4 bases, with 12 bases spanning the gap.

The chain recombines TRBV28 with TRBJ2-5; D is unclear. The J call is in doubt because the DNA end fits TRBJ2-7 better. The CDR3 covers 11 residues. Germline V gene sequence: CDR1 MDHEN, CDR2 SYDVKM. CDR3 amino acids: CATCSAYEQYF. The CDR3 nucleotides read TGTGCCACCTGCTCCGCCTACGAGCAGTACTTC.

The chain employs TRBV7-3 and TRBJ1-1; possibly TRBD1 for D (6 bases). Trimming cost V 2 bases and J 2 bases, with 9 bases left between them. The CDR3 covers 14 residues. CDR1 is SGHTA, CDR2 FQGTGA, per germline. CDR3 nucleotides: TGTGCCAGCAGCTTAGGGGGCCGAAACACTGAAGCTTTCTTT. Its protein product is CASSLGGRNTEAFF.

This clone was found many times. The chain carries TRBV7-2 and TRBJ2-7; the D is unclear. Germline V lookup: CDR1 SGHTA, CDR2 FQGNSA. The CDR3 spans 14 residues. Trimming shortened V by 2 bases and J by 1 base, and 9 bases separated the two germline ends. CDR3 sequence (DNA): TGTGCCAGCAGCTTACAACAGACTTCCTACGAGCAGTACTTC. The encoded protein is CASSLQQTSYEQYF. The full variable domain, completed using reference TRBV7-2 and TRBJ2-7, is GAGVSQSPSNKVTEKGKDVELRCDPISGHTALYWYRQSLGQGLEFLIYFQGNSAPDKSGLPSDRFSAERTGGSVSTLTIQRTQQEDSAVYLCASSLQQTSYEQYFGPGTRLTVT.

This clone was observed a few times. This chain joins TRBV7-2 and TRBJ1-6, with D perhaps TRBD1 (5 bases). Per germline, CDR1 SGHTA and CDR2 FQGNSA. The CDR3 has 13 amino acids. Trimming removed 5 bases at V and 14 bases at J, with 16 bases between. CDR3 in DNA: TGTGCCAGCAGCCAAAGACAGCCGGAGTCCCTCCACTTT. Translated: CASSQRQPESLHF.

This rearrangement joins TRBV28 to TRBJ1-5; no firm D call. The CDR3 consists of 16 residues. Germline V lookup: CDR1 MDHEN, CDR2 SYDVKM. V shed 7 bases and J shed 2 bases, with 18 bases lying between them. CDR3 sequence (DNA): TGTGCCAGCACCCCCGGTCGGGCTTGGGGCAATCAGCCCCAGCATTTT. Encoded protein: CASTPGRAWGNQPQHF.

This clone was seen a few times. This chain connects TRBV30 to TRBJ2-7; 8 nucleotides agree with TRBD1. This CDR3 has 15 residues. The trim removed 7 bases at V and 2 bases at J, leaving 13 bases unmatched. Germline assignment: CDR1 GTSNPN and CDR2 SVGIG (reference sequence). The chain's CDR3 is CAFTSGQGITYEQYF. The CDR3 nucleotides are TGTGCCTTTACCTCAGGACAGGGAATTACCTACGAGCAGTACTTC.

V usage is TRBV18 and J usage is TRBJ2-5; 7 nucleotides agree with TRBD1. V lost 6 bases to trimming and J lost 9 bases; unmatched junction nucleotides: 10. The CDR3 covers 13 residues. CDR1 is KGHSH, CDR2 LQKENI, per germline. Here the CDR3 reads CASSDSLGQPQYF. Here the CDR3 DNA reads TGTGCCAGCTCGGACAGCTTGGGACAGCCCCAGTACTTC.

This clone was observed a few times. The rearrangement joins TRBV29-1 to TRBJ1-1; D not certain. The CDR3 is made up of 11 amino acids. CDR1 and CDR2 (germline): SQVTM, ANQGSEA. With 2 bases removed from V and 10 bases from J, the gap between germline ends came to 11 bases. CDR3 in amino acids: CSVEKGRGAFF. The CDR3 DNA is TGCAGCGTTGAAAAGGGCCGGGGAGCTTTCTTT.

This clone occurred a few times. The V gene is TRBV4-1, the J gene TRBJ2-6, with D unclear. Trimming pared 0 bases from V and 2 bases from J, leaving 11 bases between. The germline V gene has CDR1 MGHRA and CDR2 YSYEKL. The CDR3 loop spans 17 amino acids. The DNA for the CDR3 is TGCGCCAGCAGCCAAGATTTCGTCCGGGCTGGGGCCAACGTCCTGACTTTC. Encoded protein: CASSQDFVRAGANVLTF.